The sequence of this T cell receptor (beta chain) was determined in a study of T cell responses to AZD1222 COVID-19 vaccine. Study-level points and caveats: Repertoire samples came only from after the peak T cell response. Spike-specific TCR repertoires showed rising breadth and depth after two AZD1222 doses.

With V trimmed by 6 bases and J by 9 bases, 6 bases remained unmatched. Germline CDR1 MDHEN, CDR2 SYDVKM. The CDR3 extends over 14 amino acids. Produced via immunoSEQ multiplex PCR; TCRdb's table is partial and in-frame only. The sample lists around 81,000 clones; 85% to 95% were seen once. The sample holds one count of this clone. Its antigen is undetermined. The sample was peripheral blood, taken 28 days after the second AZD1222 dose. J is TRBJ1-6 and V is TRBV28; 9 bases are a match to TRBD1. The clonotype originates from an adult who received the AZD1222 COVID-19 vaccine. CDR3 nucleotide sequence: TGTGCCAGCAGCCGCGGACAGGGGTCTTCACCCCTCCACTTT. Translation: CASSRGQGSSPLHF. The full variable domain, completed using reference TRBV28 and TRBJ1-6, is DVKVTQSSRYLVKRTGEKVFLECVQDMDHENMFWYRQDPGLGLRLIYFSYDVKMKEKGDIPEGYSVSREKKERFSLILESASTNQTSMYLCASSRGQGSSPLHFGNGTRLTVT.